One and the same sample provided the 28 T cell receptor beta chains below, sequenced in a study of naive and memory T cell subsets. Both TRBC1 and TRBC2 were covered by a beta constant-region primer of two equimolar oligonucleotides. The ligated cDNA underwent four PCR rounds using SP2 and nested alpha and beta constant-region primers. One entry per CDR3 protein, called by TCRdb with MiXCR from the UMI-ligation and nested PCR reads. The data show about 22,000 distinct CDR3 sequences, around 8.8% seen once. Sequencing used central memory CD8+ T cells from blood. The receptor source for this set is a human donor in good health.

A few counts support this clonotype. The chain combines TRBV28 with TRBJ1-5; TRBD1 might be the D (6 bases). The CDR3 length is 18 residues. The V gene's germline CDR1 is MDHEN and CDR2 SYDVKM. V lost 2 bases and J 0 bases, leaving 17 bases between the germline ends. CDR3 nucleotide sequence: TGTGCCAGCAGTTTACCACTGTGGAGGGGGGATAGCAATCAGCCCCAGCATTTT. Its protein is CASSLPLWRGDSNQPQHF.

This clonotype was seen at least ten times. This chain uses TRBV6-1 with TRBJ2-7; 10 bases are shared with TRBD2. The V and J ends lost 8 bases and 3 bases, in that order; junction bases with no gene match: 4. The CDR3 spans 13 residues. Germline V gene lookup returns CDR1 MNHNS and CDR2 SASEGT. In DNA form, the CDR3 reads TGTGCCAGCGCACTAGCGGGAAACTACGAGCAGTACTTC. It codes for CASALAGNYEQYF.

This clonotype was seen more than once but under ten times. The rearrangement joins TRBV27 to TRBJ2-7; D may match TRBD1 or TRBD2 (5 bases each). The CDR3 length is 15 residues. Germline-derived CDR1 and CDR2 are MNHEY and SMNVEV (reference sequence). The V gene lost 3 bases and the J gene lost 4 bases, with 16 bases spanning the gap. The CDR3 here is CASSLGVGVRYEQYF. CDR3 nucleotides: TGTGCCAGCAGTTTGGGCGTGGGGGTTCGGTACGAGCAGTACTTC.

This clonotype was recorded many times. J is TRBJ2-7 and V is TRBV28; D might be TRBD2 (6 bases). Germline-derived CDR1 and CDR2 are MDHEN and SYDVKM. V was pared by 6 bases and J by 2 bases, with 17 bases between. This CDR3 has 15 amino acids. The CDR3 region is CASSYGAGSTYEQYF. The CDR3 DNA sequence: TGTGCCAGCAGCTATGGGGCCGGGAGTACCTACGAGCAGTACTTC.

This clonotype was detected only a few times. The chain combines TRBV4-1 with TRBJ2-2; 9 bases agree with TRBD1. The CDR3 runs 15 residues. V lost 4 bases, J lost 1 base, and 1 base stayed unmatched. Germline CDR1 is MGHRA and CDR2 is YSYEKL. CDR3 DNA sequence: TGCGCCAGCAGCCCGGGACAGGGGAACACCGGGGAGCTGTTTTTT. Translated, it gives CASSPGQGNTGELFF.

V and J are TRBV20-1 and TRBJ2-7; D may be TRBD2 (5 bases). Per germline, CDR1 DFQATT and CDR2 SNEGSKA (reference sequence). V was shortened by 1 base and J by 2 bases, with 15 bases between the two germline ends. This CDR3 has 15 residues. This CDR3 reads CSARADSLRTYEQYF. CDR3 DNA: TGCAGTGCTAGAGCGGACTCCCTAAGGACCTACGAGCAGTACTTC.

There are a few counts of this clonotype. The chain is built from TRBV6-5 and TRBJ1-2; D not resolved. The CDR3 is 17 residues long. Germline CDR1 and CDR2: MNHEY and SVGAGI. V lost 0 bases, J lost 1 base, and 15 bases lay in between. This chain's CDR3 is CASSYSHKTRVNYGYTF. In nucleotides, the CDR3 is TGTGCCAGCAGTTACTCTCACAAGACCCGTGTTAACTATGGCTACACCTTC.

This clonotype was observed at least ten times. V gene TRBV28 combines with J gene TRBJ2-5; D is possibly TRBD1 (6 bases). V was clipped by 7 bases and J by 5 bases, with 17 bases between them. The germline CDR1 and CDR2 sequences are MDHEN and SYDVKM. CDR3 size: 14 residues. CDR3 coding DNA: TGTGCCAGCACAACCGGGACATTTTATGAGACCCAGTACTTC. Translating it yields CASTTGTFYETQYF.

The chain is built from TRBV5-1 and TRBJ1-1; 9 nucleotides align to TRBD1. Germline-derived CDR1 and CDR2 are SGHRS and YFSETQ. V gave up 0 bases and J gave up 1 base; unmatched junction bases: 4. This CDR3 is built from 16 residues. The CDR3 here is CASSLGGTGRNTEAFF. CDR3 nucleotide sequence: TGCGCCAGCAGCTTGGGGGGGACAGGGCGGAACACTGAAGCTTTCTTT. Full variable domain (rest looked up from reference TRBV5-1 and TRBJ1-1): KAGVTQTPRYLIKTRGQQVTLSCSPISGHRSVSWYQQTPGQGLQFLFEYFSETQRNKGNFPGRFSGRQFSNSRSEMNVSTLELGDSALYLCASSLGGTGRNTEAFFGQGTRLTVV.

V gene TRBV20-1 combines with J gene TRBJ2-1; 7 bases match TRBD2. Germline CDR1 is DFQATT and CDR2 is SNEGSKA (reference sequence). Trimming at V came to 4 bases and at J to 0 bases, leaving 6 bases not matched to a gene. The CDR3 runs 15 residues. CDR3 DNA: TGCAGTGCTACTCAACGCGGGAGCTCCTACAATGAGCAGTTCTTC. It encodes CSATQRGSSYNEQFF.

This clonotype occurred many times. The CDR3 DNA is TGTGCCAGCAGCCACCCGGGACTAGCGCTCAATGAGCAGTTCTTC. The encoded protein is CASSHPGLALNEQFF. The gene calls are TRBV12-3 or TRBV12-4 and TRBJ2-1, with 10 bases aligning to TRBD2. Losses at the gene ends were 6 bases for V and 6 bases for J; bases not matched to a gene: 8. The CDR3 is 15 amino acids.

This clonotype was counted ten times or more. V and J are TRBV15 and TRBJ2-5; D unclear. Germline loops: CDR1 LNHNV, CDR2 YYDKDF (reference sequence). The CDR3 runs 14 residues. Trimming cost V 0 bases and J 1 base, with 6 bases left between them. The chain's CDR3 is CATSRDLTQETQYF. In DNA form, the CDR3 reads TGTGCCACCAGCAGAGATCTCACCCAAGAGACCCAGTACTTC.

This clonotype was counted at least ten times. The J gene is TRBJ2-3, the V gene TRBV6-1; D may be TRBD1 (6 bases). CDR1 and CDR2 from the germline V gene are MNHNS and SASEGT. The CDR3 runs to 14 residues. V was pared by 2 bases and J by 4 bases, with 10 bases between. The chain's CDR3 is CASSESTGPDTQYF. The CDR3 nucleotides are TGTGCCAGCAGTGAATCTACAGGGCCAGATACGCAGTATTTT.

This clonotype has ten or more counts. J is TRBJ2-7 and V is TRBV5-4; D could derive from TRBD1 or TRBD2 (5 bases each). CDR1 is SGHNT, CDR2 YYREEE, per germline (reference sequence). V lost 4 bases, J lost 6 bases, and 17 bases lay in between. The CDR3 covers 14 residues. The CDR3 DNA reads as TGTGCCAGCAGCCCCCCCCCGCCGGGGACCGAGCAGTACTTC. This encodes CASSPPPPGTEQYF.

This sequence joins TRBV28 and TRBJ2-7, with a weak D call TRBD2 (5 bases). Per germline, CDR1 MDHEN and CDR2 SYDVKM. This CDR3 spans 15 amino acids. The V and J ends lost 7 bases and 4 bases respectively, with 20 bases between them. In DNA form, the CDR3 reads TGTGCCAGCACAGAAGGGAATTTGGGGAGTTACGAGCAGTACTTC. This codes for CASTEGNLGSYEQYF.

This clonotype was seen a handful of times. CDR3 nucleotides: TGTGCCAGCAGTTTCGCGGGACTAGCGGGAGTTTTTGAGCAGTTCTTC. Translation: CASSFAGLAGVFEQFF. The chain employs TRBV12-3 or TRBV12-4 and TRBJ2-1; 14 bases match TRBD2. V shed 3 bases, J shed 9 bases, and the junction held 7 bases outside the gene matches. This CDR3 has 16 residues.

This clonotype was counted at least ten times. This chain links TRBV29-1 with TRBJ2-4; TRBD2 agrees at 7 bases. The CDR3 contains 15 residues. Trimming took 2 bases from V and 2 from J; bases not matched to a gene: 6. Germline loops: CDR1 SQVTM, CDR2 ANQGSEA. CDR3 DNA: TGCAGCGTTGAATCTCAAGCGGGACCCAAAAACATTCAGTACTTC. Translation: CSVESQAGPKNIQYF.

The genes are TRBV7-8 and TRBJ1-5, with D possibly matching TRBD1 (6 bases). The length of the CDR3 is 17 residues. Germline loops: CDR1 SGHVS, CDR2 FQNEAQ. V was trimmed by 0 bases and J by 6 bases, leaving 18 bases between them. CDR3 bases: TGTGCCAGCAGCTTAGCGCGCAAGGCAGGGGTTATTCAGCCCCAGCATTTT. This sequence encodes CASSLARKAGVIQPQHF.

This rearrangement joins TRBV27 to TRBJ1-1; D possibly corresponds to TRBD1 (6 bases). Trimming removed 6 bases from V and 1 base from J, with 15 bases in between. Per the germline V gene, CDR1 is MNHEY and CDR2 is SMNVEV (reference sequence). The length of the CDR3 is 15 residues. CDR3 sequence (DNA): TGTGCCAGCAGCTCCTCAGGGGTGGGGAACACTGAAGCTTTCTTT. Translation gives CASSSSGVGNTEAFF.

This rearrangement joins TRBV7-8 to TRBJ2-7, with D possibly being TRBD1 (7 bases). The CDR3 spans 13 residues. The germline V and J ends were trimmed by 7 bases and 2 bases, with 12 bases remaining between them. Germline values: CDR1 SGHVS, CDR2 FQNEAQ. CDR3 nucleotide sequence: TGTGCCAGCACGGGGGACAGAGCCTACGAGCAGTACTTC. Its translation is CASTGDRAYEQYF.

This clonotype was picked up many times. The chain recombines TRBV6-4 with TRBJ2-1; no reliable D call. Germline lookup yields CDR1 MRHNA and CDR2 SNTAGT. The V end was cut by 6 bases, the J end by 5 bases, with 17 bases between. This CDR3 is 15 amino acids long. CDR3 nucleotide sequence: TGTGCCAGCAGCGCTGGTCCCGACGGGCACAATGAGCAGTTCTTC. Its protein product is CASSAGPDGHNEQFF.

In this sample, this clonotype turned up a few times. A single base separates this from a much larger clone, so it may be a read error. V usage is TRBV10-3 and J usage is TRBJ2-3, with D perhaps matching TRBD1 (5 bases). The CDR3 consists of 14 residues. CDR1 is ENHRY and CDR2 is SYGVKD in the germline V gene. The CDR3: CAINESLGADTQYF. In DNA, the CDR3 is TGTGCCATCAATGAGTCGTTAGGGGCAGATACGCAGTATTTT.

This clonotype was seen more than once but under ten times. The chain joins TRBV5-1 to TRBJ1-1; D perhaps matches TRBD1 (6 bases). This CDR3 region has 16 residues. Germline V gene sequence: CDR1 SGHRS, CDR2 YFSETQ. The V gene lost 0 bases and the J gene lost 0 bases, with 12 bases spanning the gap. This chain's CDR3 is CASSLARGGLNTEAFF. The CDR3 bases are TGCGCCAGCAGCTTGGCCAGGGGCGGATTGAACACTGAAGCTTTCTTT.

As concerns this clonotype: The conserved phenylalanine or tryptophan normally closing the CDR3 is absent here, so this likely arose from a read error. The DNA is omitted, as the CDR3 cannot be located on it reliably, and the CDR3 follows TCRdb's listing. This chain joins TRBV30 and TRBJ2-2; the D call in the table, TRBD2, was not verified against the DNA. The germline V gene encodes CDR1 GTSNPN and CDR2 SVGIG (reference sequence). The CDR3 is 14 amino acids long, termini counted. The chain's CDR3 is CAWKAGEDTGERGG.

This clonotype was seen repeatedly, ten times or more. The chain couples TRBV11-2 to TRBJ2-1, with D uncertain. There are 12 residues in the CDR3. Trimming pared 5 bases from V and 6 bases from J, leaving 8 bases between. Germline V gene sequence: CDR1 SGHAT, CDR2 FQNNGV. The CDR3 bases are TGTGCCAGCAGCCGGTGGGGCAATGAGCAGTTCTTC. Translating gives CASSRWGNEQFF.

This clonotype is medium-sized (0.01 to 0.1%) within its sample. V is TRBV28 and J is TRBJ2-5; 7 bases line up with TRBD1. Germline CDR1 MDHEN, CDR2 SYDVKM. The length of the CDR3 is 16 residues. With V trimmed by 6 bases and J by 1 base, 11 bases remained unmatched. The CDR3 region is CASRLRQGRVQETQYF. The CDR3 bases are TGTGCCAGCAGATTAAGACAGGGTCGAGTCCAAGAGACCCAGTACTTC.

The table lists this clonotype with many counts. The V and J genes are TRBV5-1 and TRBJ2-1; D is unresolved. The CDR3 is 13 residues long. Per the germline V gene, CDR1 is SGHRS and CDR2 is YFSETQ. The ends were cut back, 1 base at V and 2 bases at J, with 4 bases in the middle. In DNA form, the CDR3 reads TGCGCCAGCAGCTTGCCTCCCTACAATGAGCAGTTCTTC. Translation: CASSLPPYNEQFF.

This clonotype was recorded at least ten times. The chain joins TRBV9 to TRBJ2-3, with D perhaps TRBD2 (5 bases). CDR1 SGDLS and CDR2 YYNGEE come from the germline V gene. V dropped 4 bases and J dropped 1 base, with 13 bases sitting between them. The CDR3 is made up of 15 amino acids. The DNA of the CDR3 is TGTGCCAGCAGCCTAGGCGGACTCGGCACAGATACGCAGTATTTT. The encoded protein is CASSLGGLGTDTQYF.